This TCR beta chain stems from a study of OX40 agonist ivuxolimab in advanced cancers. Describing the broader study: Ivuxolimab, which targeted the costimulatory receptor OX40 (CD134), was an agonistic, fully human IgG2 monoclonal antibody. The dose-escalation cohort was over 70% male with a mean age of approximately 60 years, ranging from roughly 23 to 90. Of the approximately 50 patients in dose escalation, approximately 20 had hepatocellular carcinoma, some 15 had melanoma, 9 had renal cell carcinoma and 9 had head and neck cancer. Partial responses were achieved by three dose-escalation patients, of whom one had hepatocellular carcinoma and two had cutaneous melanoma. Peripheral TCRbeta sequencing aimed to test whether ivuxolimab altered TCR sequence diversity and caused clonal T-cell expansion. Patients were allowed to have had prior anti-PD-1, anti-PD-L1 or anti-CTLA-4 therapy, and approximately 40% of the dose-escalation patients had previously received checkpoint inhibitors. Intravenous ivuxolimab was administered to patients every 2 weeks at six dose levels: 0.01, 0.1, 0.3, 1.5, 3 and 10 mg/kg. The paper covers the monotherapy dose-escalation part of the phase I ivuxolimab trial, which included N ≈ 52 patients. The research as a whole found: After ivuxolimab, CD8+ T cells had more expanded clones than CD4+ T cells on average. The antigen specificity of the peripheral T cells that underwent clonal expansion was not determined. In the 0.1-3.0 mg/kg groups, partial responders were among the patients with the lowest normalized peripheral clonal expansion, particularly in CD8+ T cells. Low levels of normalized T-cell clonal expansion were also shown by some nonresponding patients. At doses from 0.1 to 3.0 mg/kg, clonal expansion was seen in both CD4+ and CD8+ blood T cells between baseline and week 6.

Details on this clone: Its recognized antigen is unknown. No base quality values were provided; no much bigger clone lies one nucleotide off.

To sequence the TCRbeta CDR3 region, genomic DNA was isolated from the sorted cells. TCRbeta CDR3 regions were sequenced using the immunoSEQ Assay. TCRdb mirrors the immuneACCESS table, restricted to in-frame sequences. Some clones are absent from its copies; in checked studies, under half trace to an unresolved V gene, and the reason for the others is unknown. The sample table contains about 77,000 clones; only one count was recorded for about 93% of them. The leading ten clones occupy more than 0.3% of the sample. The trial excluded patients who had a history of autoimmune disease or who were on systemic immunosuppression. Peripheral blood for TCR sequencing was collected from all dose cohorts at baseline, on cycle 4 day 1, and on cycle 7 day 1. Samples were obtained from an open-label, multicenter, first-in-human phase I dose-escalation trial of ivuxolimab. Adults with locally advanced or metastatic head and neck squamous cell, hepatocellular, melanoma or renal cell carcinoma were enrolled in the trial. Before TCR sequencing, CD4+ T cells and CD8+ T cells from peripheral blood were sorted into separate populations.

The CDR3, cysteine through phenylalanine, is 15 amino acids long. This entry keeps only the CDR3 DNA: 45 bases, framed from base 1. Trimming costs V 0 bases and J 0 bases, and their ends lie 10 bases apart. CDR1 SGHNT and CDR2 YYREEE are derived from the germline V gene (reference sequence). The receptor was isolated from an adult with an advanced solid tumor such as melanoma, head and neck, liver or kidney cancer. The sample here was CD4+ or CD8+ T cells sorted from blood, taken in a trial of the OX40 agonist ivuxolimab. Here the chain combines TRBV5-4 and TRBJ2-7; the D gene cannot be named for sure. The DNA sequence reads TGTGCCAGCAGCTTGGACAGCGCAAGCTCCTACGAGCAGTACTTC. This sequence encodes CASSLDSASSYEQYF.